Following are 30 T cell receptor beta chains from one sample sequenced in a study of blood T cell repertoires in COVID-19. TCRdb's copy holds only in-frame clones and misses some; the assay was immunoSEQ multiplex PCR. The sample lists roughly 220,000 clones, around 90% seen once, with around 16% in the top ten. Material: PBMCs or T cells enriched from blood (not recorded which). Receptor source: a man younger than 40 who had been exposed to COVID-19.

J is TRBJ2-7 and V is TRBV15, with a possible D match to TRBD1 (6 bases). Trimming removed 1 base from V and 5 bases from J, with 9 bases in between. This CDR3 region has 13 residues. CDR1 and CDR2 from the germline V gene are LNHNV and YYDKDF (reference sequence). The CDR3 is CATSRGGQDEQYF. The CDR3 DNA reads TGTGCCACCAGCAGAGGGGGGCAGGACGAGCAGTACTTC.

The chain has TRBV20-1 and TRBJ2-7; 9 nucleotides agree with TRBD1. Looked up from germline, CDR1 is DFQATT and CDR2 is SNEGSKA (reference sequence). The V gene end was trimmed by 3 bases and the J gene end by 4 bases; junction bases not matched to a gene: 7. CDR3 length: 14 amino acids. CDR3 sequence (DNA): TGCAGTGCTAGTGCCGGGACAGGGACGTACGAGCAGTACTTC. Its protein product is CSASAGTGTYEQYF.

The CDR3 DNA reads as TGCAGCGTTGGAGGGATCCATGAGCAGTTCTTC. Its protein is CSVGGIHEQFF. The chain combines TRBV29-1 with TRBJ2-1, with D possibly TRBD2 on 5 matching bases. This CDR3 has 11 residues. V lost 4 bases and J lost 8, with 9 bases in between. Per germline, CDR1 SQVTM and CDR2 ANQGSEA.

The V and J genes are TRBV3-1 (or the pseudogene TRBV3-2) and TRBJ2-2, with 8 positions matching TRBD2. This CDR3 is built from 18 residues. V shed 2 bases and J 2 bases; nucleotides not matched to a gene: 10. Looked up from germline, CDR1 is LGHDT and CDR2 is YNNKEL (reference sequence). The CDR3 nucleotides read TGTGCCAGCAGCCAAAAACCCGGGAGGGGGGGAAACACCGGGGAGCTGTTTTTT. Translation gives CASSQKPGRGGNTGELFF.

The chain combines TRBV7-2 with TRBJ2-3; D might be TRBD2 (6 bases). V shed 5 bases and J shed 3 bases, with 15 bases lying between them. Germline loops: CDR1 SGHTA, CDR2 FQGNSA. The CDR3 loop spans 15 amino acids. The DNA of the CDR3 is TGTGCCAGCAGCCGTGACGGGGGAGCAACAGATACGCAGTATTTT. Translating it yields CASSRDGGATDTQYF.

The chain uses TRBV7-9 and TRBJ2-2; TRBD1 agrees at 8 bases. CDR3 length equals 15 residues. Germline assignment: CDR1 SEHNR and CDR2 FQNEAQ (reference sequence). With V trimmed by 5 bases and J by 4 bases, 6 bases remained unmatched. DNA of the CDR3: TGTGCCAGCAGCCTTAGGACAGGGACCACCGGGGAGCTGTTTTTT. Amino acid sequence: CASSLRTGTTGELFF.

The chain uses TRBV25-1 and TRBJ2-3; 7 bases map to TRBD1. CDR3 length: 17 amino acids. CDR1 is MGHDK, CDR2 SYGVNS, per germline. Losses at the gene ends were 3 bases for V and 3 bases for J; bases not matched to a gene: 12. The CDR3 region is CASSEQQGNPRTDTQYF. CDR3 in DNA: TGTGCCAGCAGTGAGCAACAGGGGAACCCCCGGACAGATACGCAGTATTTT.

The chain uses TRBV6-6 and TRBJ1-1, with TRBD1 matching 9 bases. CDR3 length equals 15 residues. Germline CDR1 and CDR2: MNHNY and SVGAGI (reference sequence). Trimming at V came to 2 bases and at J to 5 bases, leaving 6 bases not matched to a gene. DNA of the CDR3: TGTGCCAGCAGTTACGAGACAGGGGGGAGAACTGAAGCTTTCTTT. The encoded protein is CASSYETGGRTEAFF.

The V call is TRBV3-1 (or the pseudogene TRBV3-2), the J call TRBJ2-5; D possibly corresponds to TRBD2 (5 bases). CDR1 LGHDT and CDR2 YNNKEL come from the germline V gene (reference sequence). Trimming left V 5 bases short and J 1 base short, with 8 bases between. This CDR3 contains 13 residues. The CDR3 reads CASSLTTQETQYF. The CDR3 nucleotides are TGTGCCAGCAGCTTGACTACCCAAGAGACCCAGTACTTC.

This chain joins TRBV23-1 and TRBJ2-7, with D tentatively TRBD1 (5 bases). TRBV23-1 is placed among ORFs of uncertain function. V was cut by 4 bases and J by 4 bases, with 29 bases left in between. This CDR3 is 19 amino acids long. The chain's CDR3 is CASSRNEQPPWGKNYEQYF. The CDR3 nucleotides are TGCGCCAGCAGTCGAAACGAACAGCCTCCCTGGGGCAAAAATTACGAGCAGTACTTC.

The chain is built from TRBV5-1 and TRBJ2-3; no reliable D call. The CDR3 length is 14 residues. The V gene's germline CDR1 is SGHRS and CDR2 YFSETQ. The germline V and J ends were trimmed by 4 bases and 4 bases, with 13 bases remaining between them. The DNA for the CDR3 is TGCGCCAGCAGCGCCGTTGTGAGTGCAGATACGCAGTATTTT. Its translation is CASSAVVSADTQYF. Based on the CDR3 plus reference TRBV5-1 and TRBJ2-3, the full variable domain is KAGVTQTPRYLIKTRGQQVTLSCSPISGHRSVSWYQQTPGQGLQFLFEYFSETQRNKGNFPGRFSGRQFSNSRSEMNVSTLELGDSALYLCASSAVVSADTQYFGPGTRLTVL.

V is TRBV18 and J is TRBJ2-7; 10 bases match TRBD1. The V segment lost 0 bases and the J segment 2 bases; nucleotides outside the gene matches: 1. Per the germline V gene, CDR1 is KGHSH and CDR2 is LQKENI. There are 15 residues in the CDR3. The DNA for the CDR3 is TGTGCCAGCTCACCACCGGGACAGGGGACCTACGAGCAGTACTTC. Its translation is CASSPPGQGTYEQYF. The entire variable domain, with the rest obtained from reference TRBV18 and TRBJ2-7, is as follows: NAGVMQNPRHLVRRRGQEARLRCSPMKGHSHVYWYRQLPEEGLKFMVYLQKENIIDESGMPKERFSAEFPKEGPSILRIQQVVRGDSAAYFCASSPPGQGTYEQYFGPGTRLTVT.

The rearrangement joins TRBV2 to TRBJ2-7, with 10 bases matching TRBD1. The V segment lost 2 bases and the J segment 3 bases; nucleotides outside the gene matches: 4. The CDR3 loop spans 15 amino acids. Germline CDR1 SNHLY, CDR2 FYNNEI. DNA of the CDR3: TGTGCCAGCAGTGAAATAGGGACAGGGGACTACGAGCAGTACTTC. This sequence encodes CASSEIGTGDYEQYF.

Here the CDR3 reads CASSELRQETQYF. Written as DNA, the CDR3 is TGTGCCAGCAGTGAGCTTAGACAAGAGACCCAGTACTTC. V and J are TRBV2 and TRBJ2-5; D not certain. Germline CDR1 reads SNHLY; CDR2 reads FYNNEI. Between the trimmed V and J ends, which lost 3 bases and 2 bases, there was a span of 7 bases. This CDR3 is 13 amino acids long.

V is TRBV30 and J is TRBJ1-4, with 7 positions matching TRBD1. The J segment lost 7 bases and the V segment lost 4 bases, leaving 6 bases of the junction unmatched. Germline V gene lookup returns CDR1 GTSNPN and CDR2 SVGIG (reference sequence). This CDR3 region has 13 residues. For the CDR3, the DNA is TGTGCCTGGACTGAGGGGGCGAGTGAAAAACTGTTTTTT. Protein: CAWTEGASEKLFF.

The chain combines TRBV6-2 or TRBV6-3 with TRBJ2-1; 14 nucleotides line up with TRBD2. The CDR3 covers 16 residues. The V and J ends lost 6 bases and 7 bases, in that order; junction bases with no gene match: 8. Germline V gene lookup returns CDR1 MNHEY and CDR2 SVGEGT. The CDR3 is CASSLAGTSGGNEQFF. The CDR3 nucleotides read TGTGCCAGCAGCCTTGCCGGGACTAGCGGGGGAAATGAGCAGTTCTTC.

The V and J genes are TRBV7-9 and TRBJ1-1; no reliable D call. The CDR3 covers 12 residues. From germline, CDR1 is SEHNR and CDR2 FQNEAQ (reference sequence). Between the trimmed V and J ends, which lost 1 base and 12 bases, there was a span of 12 bases. CDR3 in DNA: TGTGCCAGCAGCTTAGGCTTATGGAGTACTTTCTTT. Translation gives CASSLGLWSTFF.

The chain uses TRBV19 and TRBJ2-3, with TRBD2 identical over 8 bases. The CDR3 length is 16 residues. Trimming at V came to 5 bases and at J to 2 bases, leaving 9 bases not matched to a gene. Per the germline V gene, CDR1 is LNHDA and CDR2 is SQIVND (reference sequence). CDR3 residues: CASSSPGGANTDTQYF. The DNA for the CDR3 is TGTGCCAGTAGTTCCCCCGGGGGGGCTAACACAGATACGCAGTATTTT.

The chain combines TRBV19 with TRBJ2-7; 7 bases agree with TRBD2. Per germline, CDR1 LNHDA and CDR2 SQIVND (reference sequence). The CDR3 has 14 residues. Germline trimming cut 2 bases from V and 1 base from J; bases unmatched to any gene: 2. In nucleotides, the CDR3 is TGTGCCAGTAGTATACAGGGAGGGTCCTACGAGCAGTACTTC. Encoded protein: CASSIQGGSYEQYF.

The CDR3 nucleotides read TGTGCCAGCAGCTCCAGGGCTAACTATGGCTACACCTTC. This gives the protein CASSSRANYGYTF. The gene calls are TRBV5-4 and TRBJ1-2; TRBD1 is a possible D gene (5 bases). Per germline, CDR1 SGHNT and CDR2 YYREEE (reference sequence). The CDR3 length is 13 residues. V lost 3 bases and J lost 0, with 6 bases in between.

The chain couples TRBV19 to TRBJ2-1, with a possible D match to TRBD2 (6 bases). Germline CDR1 LNHDA, CDR2 SQIVND (reference sequence). V was trimmed by 2 bases and J by 8 bases, leaving 16 bases between them. CDR3 length: 15 amino acids. The CDR3 spells CASSIWASVVDEQFF. DNA for the CDR3: TGTGCCAGTAGTATATGGGCTAGCGTCGTCGATGAGCAGTTCTTC.

J is TRBJ2-1 and V is TRBV10-1; possible D gene TRBD1, 6 bases. There are 14 residues in the CDR3. V gave up 6 bases and J gave up 1 base, with 10 bases separating them. Germline assignment: CDR1 WNHNN and CDR2 SYGVQD (reference sequence). For the CDR3, the DNA is TGCGCCAGCAGCCTTACAGGGTCCTACAATGAGCAGTTCTTC. Translating it yields CASSLTGSYNEQFF.

This clone was counted once. The V gene is TRBV7-2, the J gene TRBJ2-7, with 8 bases aligning to TRBD1. This CDR3 has 13 amino acids. V lost 10 bases, J lost 3 bases, and 8 bases stayed unmatched. Germline CDR1 and CDR2: SGHTA and FQGNSA. CDR3 in amino acids: CATGGQVIYEQYF. The CDR3 DNA reads as TGTGCCACCGGGGGACAGGTAATCTACGAGCAGTACTTC.

The V and J genes are TRBV5-1 and TRBJ1-5; D gene uncertain. The CDR3 contains 14 residues. Germline assignment: CDR1 SGHRS and CDR2 YFSETQ. Trimming pared 4 bases from V and 3 bases from J, leaving 11 bases between. The CDR3 region is CASSPEGDNQPQHF. DNA for the CDR3: TGCGCCAGCAGCCCCGAGGGTGACAATCAGCCCCAGCATTTT.

A single count supports this clone. The chain has TRBV7-9 and TRBJ1-3, with a tentative D call TRBD1 (6 bases). The CDR3 length is 19 residues. The germline V gene encodes CDR1 SEHNR and CDR2 FQNEAQ (reference sequence). The V gene lost 5 bases and the J gene lost 0 bases, with 23 bases spanning the gap. Here the CDR3 DNA reads TGTGCCAGCAGCCGACCTCAATCAGGGGTGGCCTACTCTGGAAACACCATATATTTT. Translating it yields CASSRPQSGVAYSGNTIYF. Variable domain in full (rest from reference TRBV7-9 and TRBJ1-3): DTGVSQNPRHKITKRGQNVTFRCDPISEHNRLYWYRQTLGQGPEFLTYFQNEAQLEKSRLLSDRFSAERPKGSFSTLEIQRTEQGDSAMYLCASSRPQSGVAYSGNTIYFGEGSWLTVV.

The genes are TRBV5-5 and TRBJ2-3, with D maybe TRBD1 (5 bases). V was cut by 0 bases and J by 5 bases, with 16 bases left in between. This CDR3 is 16 amino acids long. Germline CDR1 reads SGHKS; CDR2 reads YYEKEE (reference sequence). The CDR3 sequence: CASSLGQGWLRDTQYF. DNA of the CDR3: TGTGCCAGCAGCTTGGGTCAGGGCTGGCTGAGAGATACGCAGTATTTT.

V and J are TRBV15 and TRBJ2-1; the D gene is possibly TRBD2 (5 bases). Germline CDR1 is LNHNV and CDR2 is YYDKDF (reference sequence). Trimming stripped 5 bases from V and 0 bases from J, with 11 bases between. This CDR3 is built from 15 residues. The CDR3 is CATSFRGSSYNEQFF. DNA for the CDR3: TGTGCCACCAGCTTCCGAGGGAGCTCCTACAATGAGCAGTTCTTC.

The rearrangement links TRBV7-2 to TRBJ1-2, with 7 bases lining up with TRBD1. The V and J ends lost 6 bases and 3 bases, in that order; junction bases with no gene match: 4. CDR1 and CDR2 (germline): SGHTA, FQGNSA. This CDR3 has 13 amino acids. DNA for the CDR3: TGTGCCAGCAGTCCCGACAGGGACTATGGCTACACCTTC. Residues: CASSPDRDYGYTF.

The chain is built from TRBV6-1 and TRBJ1-2, with D unresolved. The CDR3 contains 12 residues. Deletions cut 5 bases from V and 8 bases from J, with 12 bases between. Germline V lookup: CDR1 MNHNS, CDR2 SASEGT. As DNA, the CDR3 is TGTGCCAGCAGTAAAACCCTCCGGGGCTACACCTTC. Amino acids: CASSKTLRGYTF.

V usage is TRBV2 and J usage is TRBJ2-1, with TRBD2 matching 13 bases. The V gene end was trimmed by 5 bases and the J gene end by 5 bases; junction bases not matched to a gene: 6. CDR1 and CDR2 (germline): SNHLY, FYNNEI. The CDR3 spans 16 residues. This CDR3 is CASSPGTSGANNEQFF. CDR3 coding DNA: TGTGCCAGCAGTCCTGGGACTAGCGGGGCTAACAATGAGCAGTTCTTC.